This record looks at one T cell receptor (beta chain) sequence and its context. Clones were read by immunoSEQ multiplex PCR, and TCRdb kept only the in-frame ones, dropping some. The sample has under 200,000 clones; roughly 84% are singletons. This sample was taken from a study of blood T cell repertoires in COVID-19. The TCR originated in a woman aged 70-85 years with COVID-19, enrolled during active disease. The sample taken for sequencing was peripheral blood.

CDR3 sequence: CASSRRQGDGYTF. The CDR3 DNA reads TGTGCCAGCTCACGTCGACAGGGGGATGGCTACACCTTC. The chain employs TRBV18 and TRBJ1-2; 9 nucleotides align to TRBD1. Germline CDR1 is KGHSH and CDR2 is LQKENI. The CDR3 covers 13 residues. Losses at the gene ends were 4 bases for V and 6 bases for J; bases not matched to a gene: 3.